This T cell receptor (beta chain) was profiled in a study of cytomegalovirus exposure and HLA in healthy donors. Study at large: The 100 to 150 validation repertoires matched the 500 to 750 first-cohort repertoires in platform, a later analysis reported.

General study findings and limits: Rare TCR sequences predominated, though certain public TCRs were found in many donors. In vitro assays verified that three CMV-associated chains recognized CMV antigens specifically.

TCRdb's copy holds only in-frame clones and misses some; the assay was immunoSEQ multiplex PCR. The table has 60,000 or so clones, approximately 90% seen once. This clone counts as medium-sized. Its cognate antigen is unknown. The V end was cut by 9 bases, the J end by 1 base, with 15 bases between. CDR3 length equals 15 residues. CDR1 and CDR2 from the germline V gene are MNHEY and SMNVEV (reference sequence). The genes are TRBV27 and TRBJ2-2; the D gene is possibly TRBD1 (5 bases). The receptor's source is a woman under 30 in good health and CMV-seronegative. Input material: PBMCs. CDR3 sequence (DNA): TGTGCCAGTTCCCAAGGGGTAGAGAACACCGGGGAGCTGTTTTTT. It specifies CASSQGVENTGELFF.